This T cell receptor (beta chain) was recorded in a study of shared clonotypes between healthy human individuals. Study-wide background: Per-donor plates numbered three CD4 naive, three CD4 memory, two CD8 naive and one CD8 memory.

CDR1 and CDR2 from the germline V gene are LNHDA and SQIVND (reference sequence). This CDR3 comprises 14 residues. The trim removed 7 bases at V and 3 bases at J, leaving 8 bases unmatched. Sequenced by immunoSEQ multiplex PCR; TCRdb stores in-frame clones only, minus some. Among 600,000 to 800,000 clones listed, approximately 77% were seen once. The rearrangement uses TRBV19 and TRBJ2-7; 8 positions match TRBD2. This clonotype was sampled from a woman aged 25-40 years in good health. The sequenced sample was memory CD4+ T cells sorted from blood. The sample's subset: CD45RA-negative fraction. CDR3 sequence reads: CASKAGGSNYEQYF. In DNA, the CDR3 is TGTGCCAGTAAGGCGGGAGGAAGTAACTACGAGCAGTACTTC.